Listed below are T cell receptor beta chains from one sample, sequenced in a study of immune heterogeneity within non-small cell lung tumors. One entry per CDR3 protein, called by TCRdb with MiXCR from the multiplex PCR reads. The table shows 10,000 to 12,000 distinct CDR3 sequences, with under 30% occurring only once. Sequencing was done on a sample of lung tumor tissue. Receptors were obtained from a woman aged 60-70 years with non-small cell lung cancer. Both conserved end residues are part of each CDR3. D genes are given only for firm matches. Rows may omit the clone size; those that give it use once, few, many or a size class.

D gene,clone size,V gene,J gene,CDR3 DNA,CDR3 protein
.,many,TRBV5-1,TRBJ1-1,TGCGCCAGCAGCTCCCATCCCCCGCAGGGAACTGAAGCTTTCTTT,CASSSHPPQGTEAFF
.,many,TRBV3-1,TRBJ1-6,TGTGCCAGCCAGGCCGCAGGTTCTAATTCACCCCTCCACTTT,CASQAAGSNSPLHF
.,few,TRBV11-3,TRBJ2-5,TGTGCCAGCAGCTTAAATGGTGATATTGAGACCCAGTACTTC,CASSLNGDIETQYF
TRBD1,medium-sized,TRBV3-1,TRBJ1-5,TGTGCCAGCAGCCGGGACAGGGGACCCAATCAGCCCCAGCATTTT,CASSRDRGPNQPQHF
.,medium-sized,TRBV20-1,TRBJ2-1,TGCAGTACAACCCATAGCGTAAGGGTCAATGAGCAGTTCTTC,CSTTHSVRVNEQFF
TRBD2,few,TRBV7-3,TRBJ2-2,TGTGCCAGCAGAGCCGACCCCGAGCTAGCGGGAGGGTGGACCGGGGAGCTGTTTTTT,CASRADPELAGGWTGELFF
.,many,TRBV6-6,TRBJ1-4,TGTGCCAGCAGTTACTCGAAAACAGGCCGAGGCGAAAAACTGTTTTTT,CASSYSKTGRGEKLFF
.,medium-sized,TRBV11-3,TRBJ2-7,TGTGCCAGCAGCTTATCGGACAGCTCCTACGAGCAGTACTTC,CASSLSDSSYEQYF
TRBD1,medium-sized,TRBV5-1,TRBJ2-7,TGCGCCAGCAGCCCCCGGCAGGGGGCAGTCGAGCAGTACTTC,CASSPRQGAVEQYF
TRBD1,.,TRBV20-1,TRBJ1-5,TGCAGTGCTAGAAACCGGGACAGGGTTCAGCCCCAGCATTTT,CSARNRDRVQPQHF
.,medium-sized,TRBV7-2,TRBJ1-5,TGTGCCAGCAGCTTAGATTACAGGGGCAATCAGCCCCAGCATTTT,CASSLDYRGNQPQHF
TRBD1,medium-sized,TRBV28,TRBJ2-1,TGTGCCAGCAGTTCCGGGGACAGGGGAGGCGGTGAGCAGTTCTTC,CASSSGDRGGGEQFF
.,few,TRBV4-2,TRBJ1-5,TGTGCCAGCAGCTTGTTCCGGGTCAATCAGCCCCAGCATTTT,CASSLFRVNQPQHF
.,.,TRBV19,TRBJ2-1,TGTGCCAGTACCCATATTGGAGGGGGCAATGAGCAGTTCTTC,CASTHIGGGNEQFF
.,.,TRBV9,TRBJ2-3,TGTGCCAGCAGCGTTTACCAGGGTAGCACAGATACGCAGTATTTT,CASSVYQGSTDTQYF
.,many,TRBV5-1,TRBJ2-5,TGCGCCAGCAGCCCCTGGGGTAGCGGAAGCCAAGAGACCCAGTACTTC,CASSPWGSGSQETQYF
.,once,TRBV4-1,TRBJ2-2,TGCGCCAGCAGCCAAGGCTTTGGAGATTCGAACACCGGGGAGCTGTTTTTT,CASSQGFGDSNTGELFF
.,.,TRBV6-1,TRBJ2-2,TGTGCCAGCAGCCATCCAGGTTTTATCGGGGAGCTGTTTTTT,CASSHPGFIGELFF
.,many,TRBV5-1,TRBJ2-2,TGCGCCACCCGAGAGAACACCGGGGAGCTGTTTTTT,CATRENTGELFF
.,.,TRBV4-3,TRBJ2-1,TGCGCCAGCAGCCAAGGGGGGCACTCCCCCTACAATGAGCAGTTCTTC,CASSQGGHSPYNEQFF
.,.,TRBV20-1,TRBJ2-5,TGCAGTGCTAGAGATATATCACAGGGTGAGGAGACCCAGTACTTC,CSARDISQGEETQYF
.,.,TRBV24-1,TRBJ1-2,TGTGCCACCAGTGATGGCGACAGGACCCTCAACTATGGCTACACCTTC,CATSDGDRTLNYGYTF
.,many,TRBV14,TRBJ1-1,TGTGCCAGCAGCCAAGACTCCACTGAAGCTTTCTTT,CASSQDSTEAFF
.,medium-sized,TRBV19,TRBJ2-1,TGTGCCAGTAGTTTCGCAGGGGTATTAGCAGAGCAGTTCTTC,CASSFAGVLAEQFF
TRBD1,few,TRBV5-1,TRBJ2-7,TGCGCCAGCAGCTTAGAGGGACAGGGGGCTCGAGAGCAGTACTTC,CASSLEGQGAREQYF
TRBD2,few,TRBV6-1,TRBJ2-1,TGTGCCAGCAGTACCCCCTTGACTAGCGGGGGGAACAATGAGCAGTTCTTC,CASSTPLTSGGNNEQFF
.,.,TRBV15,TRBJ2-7,TGTGCCACCAGCAGAGATAGGGGCTACGAGCAGTACTTC,CATSRDRGYEQYF
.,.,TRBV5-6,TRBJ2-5,TGTGCCAGCAGCTTGGGTTTTGGTGGGGGGGGCGAGACCCAGTACTTC,CASSLGFGGGGETQYF
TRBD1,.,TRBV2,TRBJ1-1,TGTGCCAGCAGTAAGGGACAGGCGAACACTGAAGCTTTCTTT,CASSKGQANTEAFF
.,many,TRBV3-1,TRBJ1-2,TGTGCCAGCAGCCACCTAGGGGGAACTAACTATGGCTACACCTTC,CASSHLGGTNYGYTF
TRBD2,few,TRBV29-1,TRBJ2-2,TGCAGCGTTATAGTGGGGGGGACCGGGGAGCTGTTTTTT,CSVIVGGTGELFF
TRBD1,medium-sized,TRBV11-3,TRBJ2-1,TGTGCCAGCAGCAGGACAGGGTTCGAGGGTCGAAATGAGCAGTTCTTC,CASSRTGFEGRNEQFF
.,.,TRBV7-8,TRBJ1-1,TGTGCCAGCAGCTTAGTAGTTATGAACACTGAAGCTTTCTTT,CASSLVVMNTEAFF
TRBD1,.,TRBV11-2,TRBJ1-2,TGTGCCAGCAGCTTAGATCGGACAGGGGGAGGCTACACCTTC,CASSLDRTGGGYTF
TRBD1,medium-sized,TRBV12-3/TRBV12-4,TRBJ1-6,TGTGCCAGCAGTTACAGGGGGTTGGGGTCACCCCTCCACTTT,CASSYRGLGSPLHF
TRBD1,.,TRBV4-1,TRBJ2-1,TGCGCCAGCAGCCAAGCGGGACAGGTACCCTACAATGAGCAGTTCTTC,CASSQAGQVPYNEQFF
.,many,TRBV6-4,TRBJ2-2,TGTGCCAGCAGTGACTCTTACGGGACTCAGAACACCGGGGAGCTGTTTTTT,CASSDSYGTQNTGELFF
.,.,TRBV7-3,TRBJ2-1,TGTGCCAGCAGCCTCAGCGGAGACTCCTACAATGAGCAGTTCTTC,CASSLSGDSYNEQFF
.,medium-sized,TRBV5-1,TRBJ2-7,TGCGCCAGCAGCTTGTGGGAGGGGGAGTCCTACGAGCAGTACTTC,CASSLWEGESYEQYF
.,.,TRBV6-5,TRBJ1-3,TGTGCCAGCAGTTACGCCACGACTGTAAACACCATATATTTT,CASSYATTVNTIYF
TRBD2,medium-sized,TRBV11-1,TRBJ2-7,TGTGCCAGCAGCTTCCTTATAGCGGGAATACTCAACGAGCAGTACTTC,CASSFLIAGILNEQYF
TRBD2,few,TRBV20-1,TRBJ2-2,TGCAGTGCTAGCGGGAGGGCCCTATCCACCGGGGAGCTGTTTTTT,CSASGRALSTGELFF
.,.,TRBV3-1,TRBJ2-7,TGTGCCAGCAGACCCCAGGGGGGGCCCTACGAGCAGTACTTC,CASRPQGGPYEQYF
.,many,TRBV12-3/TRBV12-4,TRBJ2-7,TGTGCCAGCAGCCCCCTGGCAGGGAACGAGCAGTACTTC,CASSPLAGNEQYF
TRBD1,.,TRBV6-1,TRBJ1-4,TGTGCCAGCGGTAGAACAGGGGAGGGGTTAAAACTGTTTTTT,CASGRTGEGLKLFF
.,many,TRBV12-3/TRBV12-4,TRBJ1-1,TGTGCCAGCAGTTTAAGGAGAAACACTGAAGCTTTCTTT,CASSLRRNTEAFF
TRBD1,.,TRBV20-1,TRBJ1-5,TGCAGTGCTACGACAGGGGGGACGGGACAGCCCCAGCATTTT,CSATTGGTGQPQHF
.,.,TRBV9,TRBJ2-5,TGTGCCAGCAGCGAGGACCTTGGCAGGGAAGAGACCCAGTACTTC,CASSEDLGREETQYF
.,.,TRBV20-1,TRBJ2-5,TGCAGTGCAAGCCCCCTTCAGGGTAGGAAAGAGACCCAGTACTTC,CSASPLQGRKETQYF
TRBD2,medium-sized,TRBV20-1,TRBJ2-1,TGCAGTGCTCGAGCGGGGTCGGGACTTCTCAATGAGCAGTTCTTC,CSARAGSGLLNEQFF